This T cell receptor beta chain stems from a study of CD8+ T cells in alopecia areata. There are 14 residues in the CDR3. CDR1 SQVTM and CDR2 ANQGSEA come from the germline V gene. Extracted RNA was reverse transcribed, and the resulting cDNA served as sequencing template. TCRdb's table, derived via immunoSEQ multiplex PCR, lists solely in-frame clones and lacks some. The table shows roughly 130,000 clones, with roughly 54% occurring only once. The chain carries TRBV29-1 and TRBJ2-5, with 10 bases matching TRBD1. Gene TRBJ2-7 matches the end of the DNA better, so the J call may be wrong. The receptor was derived from a human donor with alopecia areata. The sample in question was CD4+ T cells sorted from blood, obtained at week 0. CDR3 DNA: TGCAGCGTTGAACTGGGACAGGGGACCTACGAGCAGTACTTC. Residues: CSVELGQGTYEQYF.